The 14 T cell receptor beta chains below come from one sample, sequenced in a study of beta chain features in type 1 diabetes. Every isolated RNA sample was fully reverse transcribed, so sequencing captured expressed TCRB transcripts. Profiling relied on immunoSEQ multiplex PCR, and the TCRdb table lists in-frame clones only, not all of them. The data show hundreds of thousands of clones, around 15% seen once. The sequenced sample consisted of naive CD4+ T cells from blood. These receptors originate from a man aged 18 to 30 in good health.

This clone came up once. This chain joins TRBV4-1 and TRBJ2-1; TRBD2 matches at 10 bases. Trimming removed 7 bases from V and 6 bases from J; junction bases left unmatched: 3. Germline assignment: CDR1 MGHRA and CDR2 YSYEKL. The CDR3 contains 13 residues. CDR3 in amino acids: CASTLAGVNEQFF. CDR3 sequence (DNA): TGCGCCAGCACTCTAGCGGGAGTCAATGAGCAGTTCTTC.

The rearrangement joins TRBV2 to TRBJ2-4; D perhaps matches TRBD1 (6 bases). Germline lookup yields CDR1 SNHLY and CDR2 FYNNEI. The CDR3 is 16 amino acids. Trimming took off 3 bases at V and 0 bases at J, with 12 bases between the two ends. The CDR3 loop reads CASSEWQGIAKNIQYF. The CDR3 region has the DNA TGTGCCAGCAGTGAGTGGCAGGGGATAGCCAAAAACATTCAGTACTTC.

J is TRBJ1-1 and V is TRBV7-9; D ambiguous. The length of the CDR3 is 15 residues. Germline assignment: CDR1 SEHNR and CDR2 FQNEAQ (reference sequence). V gave up 2 bases and J gave up 1 base, with 11 bases separating them. The CDR3 DNA is TGTGCCAGCAGCTTAAGGTCAGTCCCGAACACTGAAGCTTTCTTT. Translation gives CASSLRSVPNTEAFF.

The V call is TRBV30, the J call TRBJ1-1; D is undetermined. Germline CDR1 is GTSNPN and CDR2 is SVGIG (reference sequence). Trimming took 0 bases from V and 0 from J, leaving 8 bases between them. CDR3 size: 14 residues. CDR3 loop: CAWSVLGLNTEAFF. The DNA of the CDR3 is TGTGCCTGGAGTGTACTAGGGTTGAACACTGAAGCTTTCTTT.

V gene TRBV25-1 combines with J gene TRBJ1-2, with D uncertain. Germline V CDR1 and CDR2: MGHDK, SYGVNS. The CDR3 runs to 13 residues. V was clipped by 5 bases and J by 6 bases, with 13 bases between them. CDR3 amino acids: CASSQWYDDGYTF. The CDR3, as DNA: TGTGCCAGCAGTCAATGGTACGACGATGGCTACACCTTC.

The rearrangement links TRBV29-1 to TRBJ2-2; 8 nucleotides agree with TRBD2. Germline trimming cut 7 bases from V and 5 bases from J; bases unmatched to any gene: 12. The CDR3 covers 15 residues. The V gene's germline CDR1 is SQVTM and CDR2 ANQGSEA. Here the CDR3 DNA reads TGCAGCGCCAGTGGTCCAAGCGGGGGTACCGGGGAGCTGTTTTTT. It specifies CSASGPSGGTGELFF.

This clone has more than one count but fewer than ten. The gene calls are TRBV12-5 and TRBJ2-5, with TRBD2 matching over 12 bases. This CDR3 has 17 residues. Per the germline V gene, CDR1 is LGHNT and CDR2 is FRNRAP. With 6 bases clipped from V and 7 bases from J, the junction kept 15 bases outside the gene matches. This CDR3 is CASGSFNDPSGRGTQYF. CDR3 coding DNA: TGTGCTAGTGGCTCATTCAACGATCCTAGCGGGAGGGGGACCCAGTACTTC.

The chain couples TRBV6-1 to TRBJ1-2; D is possibly TRBD1 (6 bases). The CDR3 consists of 11 residues. The ends were cut back, 8 bases at V and 6 bases at J, with 10 bases in the middle. Germline CDR1 reads MNHNS; CDR2 reads SASEGT. CDR3 sequence (DNA): TGTGCCAGCCGTAGGGGGGATGGCTACACCTTC. It specifies CASRRGDGYTF.

This clone has just a few counts. The J gene is TRBJ2-7, the V gene TRBV5-1; 8 bases align to TRBD1. The junction had 5 bases not matched to a gene; V was cut back by 4 bases and J by 2 bases. The CDR3 is 14 residues long. Germline-derived CDR1 and CDR2 are SGHRS and YFSETQ. The CDR3, as DNA: TGCGCCAGCAGCCCAACAGGGGGAACCTACGAGCAGTACTTC. Translated, it gives CASSPTGGTYEQYF.

This clone has a handful of counts. This chain connects TRBV30 to TRBJ2-5; weak D call: TRBD1 (5 bases). The CDR3 is 13 residues long. Germline lookup yields CDR1 GTSNPN and CDR2 SVGIG (reference sequence). The V gene lost 8 bases and the J gene lost 4 bases, with 17 bases spanning the gap. CDR3 region: CATSRTPRETQYF. The CDR3 DNA follows: TGTGCCACGTCCAGGACACCTAGAGAGACCCAGTACTTC.

This rearrangement joins TRBV7-2 to TRBJ2-7; D not certain. Germline-derived CDR1 and CDR2 are SGHTA and FQGNSA. The ends were cut back, 1 base at V and 0 bases at J, with 10 bases in the middle. The CDR3 extends over 15 amino acids. CDR3 DNA sequence: TGTGCCAGCAGCTTAGGGGCAGGAAGCTCCTACGAGCAGTACTTC. Its translation: CASSLGAGSSYEQYF.

This clone was counted a few times. This chain links TRBV5-6 with TRBJ1-5, with D perhaps matching TRBD1 (5 bases). Trimming took off 1 base at V and 7 bases at J, with 12 bases between the two ends. There are 14 residues in the CDR3. Germline lookup yields CDR1 SGHDT and CDR2 YYEEEE. In DNA form, the CDR3 reads TGTGCCAGCAGCTTGAGCAGGGCGAGCCAGCCCCAGCATTTT. Translated, it gives CASSLSRASQPQHF.

This clone came up a few times. V and J are TRBV5-1 and TRBJ2-6; D is perhaps TRBD1 (5 bases). The CDR3 consists of 14 residues. The germline CDR1 and CDR2 sequences are SGHRS and YFSETQ. V was shortened by 0 bases and J by 5 bases, with 6 bases between the two germline ends. The CDR3 region has the DNA TGCGCCAGCAGCTTGGGACAGCGGGCCAACGTCCTGACTTTC. Translated: CASSLGQRANVLTF.

CDR3 amino acids: CASREGGKNEKLFF. In DNA, the CDR3 is TGTGCCAGCAGGGAGGGGGGGAAGAATGAAAAACTGTTTTTT. This sequence joins TRBV6-5 and TRBJ1-4; maybe TRBD1 (6 bases). This CDR3 is 14 amino acids long. Germline V gives CDR1 MNHEY, CDR2 SVGAGI. The ends were cut back, 6 bases at V and 5 bases at J, with 13 bases in the middle.